This T cell receptor (beta chain) was profiled in a study of T cell responses to AZD1222 COVID-19 vaccine. Germline values: CDR1 MNHEY, CDR2 SVGAGI. V lost 7 bases and J lost 4, with 19 bases in between. The length of the CDR3 is 15 residues. Study results and caveats: Two AZD1222 doses significantly raised spike-specific TCR breadth and depth over controls. Baseline seropositivity occurred in only a handful of AZD1222 recipients. Nearly half of spike-specific TCRs reportedly target unmutated variant regions.

Data came from immunoSEQ multiplex PCR; TCRdb stores just in-frame clones and leaves some out. The data hold 150,000 or so clones, with around 91% observed a single time. Notes on this clone: Its matching antigen is unknown.

The sequence was collected from an adult in good health. The V call is TRBV6-5, the J call TRBJ1-2; the D gene is possibly TRBD1 (6 bases). Sequenced material: peripheral blood, taken on day 0 of AZD1222 vaccination. The CDR3 sequence: CASKEGGRSFYGYTF. The CDR3 DNA is TGTGCCAGCAAGGAGGGGGGGCGTTCGTTCTATGGCTACACCTTC.